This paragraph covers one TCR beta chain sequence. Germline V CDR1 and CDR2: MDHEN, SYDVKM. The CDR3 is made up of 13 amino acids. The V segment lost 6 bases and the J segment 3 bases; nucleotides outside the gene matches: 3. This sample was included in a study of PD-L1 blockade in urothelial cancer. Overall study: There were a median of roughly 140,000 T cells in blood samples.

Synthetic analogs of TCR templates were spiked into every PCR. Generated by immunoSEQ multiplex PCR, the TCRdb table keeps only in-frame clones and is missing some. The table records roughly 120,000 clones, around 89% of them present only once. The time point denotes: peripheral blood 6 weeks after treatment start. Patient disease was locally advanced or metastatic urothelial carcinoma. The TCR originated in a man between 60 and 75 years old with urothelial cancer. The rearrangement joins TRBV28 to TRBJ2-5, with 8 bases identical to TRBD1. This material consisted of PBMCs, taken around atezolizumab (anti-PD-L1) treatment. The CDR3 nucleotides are TGTGCCAGCAGAGGGACAGGCGAAGAGACCCAGTACTTC. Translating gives CASRGTGEETQYF.